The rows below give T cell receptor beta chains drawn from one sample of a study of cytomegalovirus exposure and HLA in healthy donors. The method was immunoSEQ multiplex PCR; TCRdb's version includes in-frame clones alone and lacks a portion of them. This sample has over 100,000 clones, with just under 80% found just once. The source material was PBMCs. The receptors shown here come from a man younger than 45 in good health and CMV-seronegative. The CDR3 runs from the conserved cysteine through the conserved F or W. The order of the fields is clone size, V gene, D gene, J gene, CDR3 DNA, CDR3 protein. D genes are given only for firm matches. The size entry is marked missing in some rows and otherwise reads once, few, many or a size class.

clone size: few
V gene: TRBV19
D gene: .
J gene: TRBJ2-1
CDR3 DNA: TGTGCCAGTAGTGAAAACCCCGGGTCTAGCTCCTACAATGAGCAGTTCTTC
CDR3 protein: CASSENPGSSSYNEQFF

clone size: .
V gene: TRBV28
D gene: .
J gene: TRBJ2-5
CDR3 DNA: TGTGCCAGCAGTTTAAGGGAGCCAGAGACCCAGTACTTC
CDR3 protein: CASSLREPETQYF

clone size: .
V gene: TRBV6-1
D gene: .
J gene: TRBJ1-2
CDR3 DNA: TGTGCCAGCAGTGAAGCCTACCGGGGCACCTTC
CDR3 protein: CASSEAYRGTF

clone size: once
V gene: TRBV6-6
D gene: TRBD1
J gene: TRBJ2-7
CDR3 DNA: TGTGCCAGCAACAGGGGTTTCAACGAGCAGTACTTC
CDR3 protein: CASNRGFNEQYF

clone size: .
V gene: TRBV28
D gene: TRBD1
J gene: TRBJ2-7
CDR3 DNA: TGTGCCAGCAGACAGATGACAGGGGATGGTTCTTACGAGCAGTACTTC
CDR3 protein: CASRQMTGDGSYEQYF

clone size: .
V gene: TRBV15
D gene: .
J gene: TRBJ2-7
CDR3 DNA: TGTGCCACCAGCAGAGGACCAGGTCTATCCTACGAGCAGTACTTC
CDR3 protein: CATSRGPGLSYEQYF

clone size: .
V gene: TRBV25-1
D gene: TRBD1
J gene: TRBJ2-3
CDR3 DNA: TGTGCCAGCAGTAGACAGGGGTTTTCAGATACGCAGTATTTT
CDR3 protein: CASSRQGFSDTQYF

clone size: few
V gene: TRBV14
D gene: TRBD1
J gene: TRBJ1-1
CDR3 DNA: TGTGCCAGCAGCCAAGTCGGTAGGGGGCTCCGATCTCGAACTGAAGCTTTCTTT
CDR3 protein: CASSQVGRGLRSRTEAFF

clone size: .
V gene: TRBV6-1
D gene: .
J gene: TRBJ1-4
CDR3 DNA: TGTGCCAGCCATAACCCAGGGGCGAGTGAAAAACTGTTTTTT
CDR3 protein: CASHNPGASEKLFF

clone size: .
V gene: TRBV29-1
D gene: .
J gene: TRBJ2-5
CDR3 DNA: TGCAGCGTATACCGGGGTGAACTAGAGACCCAGTACTTC
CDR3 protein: CSVYRGELETQYF

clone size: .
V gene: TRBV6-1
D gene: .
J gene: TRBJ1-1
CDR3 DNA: TGTGCCAGCATCCAGGGGTTTAGGACTGAAGCTTTCTTT
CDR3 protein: CASIQGFRTEAFF

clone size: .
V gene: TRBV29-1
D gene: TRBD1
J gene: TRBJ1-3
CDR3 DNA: TGCAGCGGTTTCGGGACAGGGAGCTCTGGAAACACCATATATTTT
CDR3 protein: CSGFGTGSSGNTIYF

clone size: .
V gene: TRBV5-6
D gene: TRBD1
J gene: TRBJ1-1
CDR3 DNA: TGTGCCAGCAGCCGAACAGGGACAGGTCTTGTCGGTACTGAAGCTTTCTTT
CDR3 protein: CASSRTGTGLVGTEAFF

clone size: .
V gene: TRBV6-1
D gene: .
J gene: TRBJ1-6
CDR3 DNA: TGTGCCAGTAGAGAAAGGGGACTCCTCCTAGATTCACCCCTCCACTTT
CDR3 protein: CASRERGLLLDSPLHF

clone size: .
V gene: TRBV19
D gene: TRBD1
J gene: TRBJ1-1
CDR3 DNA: TGTGCCAGTAGCAGACAGGGGGCCACTGAAGCTTTCTTT
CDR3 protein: CASSRQGATEAFF

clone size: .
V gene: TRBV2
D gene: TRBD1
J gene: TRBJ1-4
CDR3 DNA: TGTGCCAGCAGTGGCACAGGGGGAGGAAAACTGTTTTTT
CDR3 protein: CASSGTGGGKLFF

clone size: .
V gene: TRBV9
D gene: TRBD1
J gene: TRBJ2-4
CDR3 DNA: TGTGCCAGCAGCGTAGGGACAGGGGAGGCCAAAAACATTCAGTACTTC
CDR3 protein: CASSVGTGEAKNIQYF

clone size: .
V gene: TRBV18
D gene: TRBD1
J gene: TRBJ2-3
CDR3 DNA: TGTGCCAGCTCCCCCAGGACAGGGCCTAGCACAGATACGCAGTATTTT
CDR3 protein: CASSPRTGPSTDTQYF

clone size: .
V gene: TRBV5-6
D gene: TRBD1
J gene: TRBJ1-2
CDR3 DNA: TGTGCCAGCAGCCACAGACAGGGTGGCACCTATGGCTACACCTTC
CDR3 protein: CASSHRQGGTYGYTF

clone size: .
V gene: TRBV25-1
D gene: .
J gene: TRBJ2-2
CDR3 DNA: TGTGCCAGCAGTGAATTGGGGGCCTCATTCACCGGGGAGCTGTTTTTT
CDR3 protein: CASSELGASFTGELFF

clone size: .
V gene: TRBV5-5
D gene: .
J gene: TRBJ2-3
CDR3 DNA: TGTGCCAGCACCCGGCAGGCTTCTCATTACACAGATACGCAGTATTTT
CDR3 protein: CASTRQASHYTDTQYF

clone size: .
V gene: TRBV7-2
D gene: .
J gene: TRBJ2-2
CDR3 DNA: TGTGCCAGCAGCTTACAGGGGCCTCCCGGGGAGCTGTTTTTT
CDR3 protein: CASSLQGPPGELFF

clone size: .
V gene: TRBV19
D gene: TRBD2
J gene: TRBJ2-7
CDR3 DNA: TGTGCCAGTAGTATAGCCCCGGGACTAGCGGGCACCTACGAGCAGTACTTC
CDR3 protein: CASSIAPGLAGTYEQYF

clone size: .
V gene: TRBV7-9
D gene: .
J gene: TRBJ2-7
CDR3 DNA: TGTGCCAGCAGCTACAACAGGGAATCCTACGAGCAGTACTTC
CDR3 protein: CASSYNRESYEQYF

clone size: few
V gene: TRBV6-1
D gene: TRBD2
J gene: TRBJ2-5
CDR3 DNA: TGTGCCAGCAGCCCGACTAGCGAAGGGGCAGAGACCCAGTACTTC
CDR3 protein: CASSPTSEGAETQYF

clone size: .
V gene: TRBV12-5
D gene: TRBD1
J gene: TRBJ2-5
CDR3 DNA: TGTGCTAGTGGTACAGGACAGGGGGGCACCCAAGAGACCCAGTACTTC
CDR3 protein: CASGTGQGGTQETQYF

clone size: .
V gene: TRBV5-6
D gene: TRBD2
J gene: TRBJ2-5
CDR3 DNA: TGTGCCAGCAGCTTCAGCGGGGAAGTGCTAGAGACCCAGTACTTC
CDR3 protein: CASSFSGEVLETQYF

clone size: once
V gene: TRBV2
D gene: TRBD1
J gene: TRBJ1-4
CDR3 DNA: TGTGCCAGCAGTGAAGACAGGGGAAATGAAAAACTGTTTTTT
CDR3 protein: CASSEDRGNEKLFF

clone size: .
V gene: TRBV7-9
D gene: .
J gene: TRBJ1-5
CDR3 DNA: TGTGCCAGCAGCTTAGGGCATAATAGCAATCAGCCCCAGCATTTT
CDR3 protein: CASSLGHNSNQPQHF

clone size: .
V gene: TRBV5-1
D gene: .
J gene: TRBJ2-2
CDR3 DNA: TGCGCCAGCAGCCTAAGGCTACAGGCCGGGGAGCTGTTTTTT
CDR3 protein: CASSLRLQAGELFF

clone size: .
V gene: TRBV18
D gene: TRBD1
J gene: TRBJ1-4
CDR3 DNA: TGTGCCAGCTCACCCACAGGGGGAGATGAAAAACTGTTTTTT
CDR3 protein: CASSPTGGDEKLFF

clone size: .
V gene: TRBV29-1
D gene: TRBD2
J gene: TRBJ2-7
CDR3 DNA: TGCAGCGTTGTTTGGCGGGAGCCTATCTCCTACGAGCAGTACTTC
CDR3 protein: CSVVWREPISYEQYF

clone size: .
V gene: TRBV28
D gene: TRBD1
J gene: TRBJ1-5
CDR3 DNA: TGTGCCAGCAGACCGGGACAGGGGCGAAGTTATAGCAATCAGCCCCAGCATTTT
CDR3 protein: CASRPGQGRSYSNQPQHF

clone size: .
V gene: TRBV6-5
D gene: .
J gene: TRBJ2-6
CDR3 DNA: TGTGCCAGCAGTACCGACTCCTCTGGGGCCAACGTCCTGACTTTC
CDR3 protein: CASSTDSSGANVLTF

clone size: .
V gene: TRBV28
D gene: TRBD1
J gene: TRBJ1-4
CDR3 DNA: TGTGCCAGCAGTGCGGACAGGGAGGGCGAAAAACTGTTTTTT
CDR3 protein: CASSADREGEKLFF

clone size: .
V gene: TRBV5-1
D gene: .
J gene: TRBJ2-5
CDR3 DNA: TGCGCCAGCAGCTTGAGGGGAAGCCGGTTTGCGCAAGAGACCCAGTACTTC
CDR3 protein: CASSLRGSRFAQETQYF

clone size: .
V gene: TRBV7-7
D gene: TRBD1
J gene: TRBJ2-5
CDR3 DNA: TGTGCTAGCAGCCAAAGGACAGGGGAGATGGAGACCCAGTACTTC
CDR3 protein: CASSQRTGEMETQYF

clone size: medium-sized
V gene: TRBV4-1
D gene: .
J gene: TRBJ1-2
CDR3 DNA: TGCGCCAGCAGCCAAGTTATCGAGGGCCATGGCTACACCTTC
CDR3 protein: CASSQVIEGHGYTF

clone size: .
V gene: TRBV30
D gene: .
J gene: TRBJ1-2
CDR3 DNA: TGTGCCTGGAGCCCTTCGGGGGGCAACTATGGCTACACCTTC
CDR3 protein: CAWSPSGGNYGYTF

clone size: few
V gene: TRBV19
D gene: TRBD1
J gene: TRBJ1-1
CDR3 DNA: TGTGCCAGTACCCCGACAGGGGGCAGCCCACCCGGCGCTGAAGCTTTCTTT
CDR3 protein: CASTPTGGSPPGAEAFF

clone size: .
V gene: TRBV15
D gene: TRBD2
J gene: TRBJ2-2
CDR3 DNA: TGTGCCACCAGCGCTAGCGGAGGATCGTTCGGGGAGCTGTTTTTT
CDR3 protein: CATSASGGSFGELFF

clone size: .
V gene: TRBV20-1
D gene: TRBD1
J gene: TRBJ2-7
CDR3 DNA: TGCAGTGCTGGGACAGTCTACGAGCAGTACTTC
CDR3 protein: CSAGTVYEQYF

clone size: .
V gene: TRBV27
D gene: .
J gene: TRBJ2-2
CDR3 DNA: TGTGCCAGCAGTACACGCCGACAGAACACCGGGGAGCTGTTTTTT
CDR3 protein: CASSTRRQNTGELFF

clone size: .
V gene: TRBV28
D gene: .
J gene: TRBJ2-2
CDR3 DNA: TGTGCCAGCAGCCTTAGACTCACCGGGGAGCTGTTTTTT
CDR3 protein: CASSLRLTGELFF

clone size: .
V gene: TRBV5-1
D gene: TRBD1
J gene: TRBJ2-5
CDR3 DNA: TGCGCCAGCAGCTTTAGGGGGCTGCGGGAGACCCAGTACTTC
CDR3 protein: CASSFRGLRETQYF

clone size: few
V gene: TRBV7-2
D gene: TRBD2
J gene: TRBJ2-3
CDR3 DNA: TGTGCCAGCAGCCTCGGACTGCGGGGGACGCAGTATTTT
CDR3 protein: CASSLGLRGTQYF

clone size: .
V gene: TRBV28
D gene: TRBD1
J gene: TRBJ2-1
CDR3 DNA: TGTGCCAGCATCATTACAGGGGGCTCCTACAATGAGCAGTTCTTC
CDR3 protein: CASIITGGSYNEQFF

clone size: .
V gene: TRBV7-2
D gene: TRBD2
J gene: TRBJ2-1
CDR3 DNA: TGTGCCAGCAGCTTAGCGGGACTAGCGTACAATGAGCAGTTCTTC
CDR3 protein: CASSLAGLAYNEQFF

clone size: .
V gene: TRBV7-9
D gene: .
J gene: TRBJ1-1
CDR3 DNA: TGTGCCAGCAGCTTTGAAGCGAACACTGAAGCTTTCTTT
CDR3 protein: CASSFEANTEAFF

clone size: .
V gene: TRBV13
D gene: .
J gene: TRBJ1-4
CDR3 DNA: TGTGCCAGCAGCCCGGGTCGGACTTGGGGAGTTAATGAAAAACTGTTTTTT
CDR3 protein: CASSPGRTWGVNEKLFF

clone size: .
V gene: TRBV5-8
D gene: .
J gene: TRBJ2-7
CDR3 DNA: TGTGCCAGCAGCCTACCCTACGAGCAGTACTTC
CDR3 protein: CASSLPYEQYF

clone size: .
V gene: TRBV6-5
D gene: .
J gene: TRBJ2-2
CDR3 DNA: TGTGCCAGCAGTGAATGGACACTTACCGGGGAGCTGTTTTTT
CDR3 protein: CASSEWTLTGELFF

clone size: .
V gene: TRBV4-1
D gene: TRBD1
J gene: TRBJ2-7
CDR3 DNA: TGCGCCAGCAGCCAGATGCAGGGGGCGATGCTCTACTTC
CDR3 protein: CASSQMQGAMLYF

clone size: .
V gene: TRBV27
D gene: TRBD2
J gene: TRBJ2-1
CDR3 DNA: TGTGCCAGCAGCCGGGACTACAACAATGAGCAGTTCTTC
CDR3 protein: CASSRDYNNEQFF

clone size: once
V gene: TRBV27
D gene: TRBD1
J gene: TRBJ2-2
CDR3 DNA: TGTGCCAGCAGTTTCCGACAGGGCTTGAACACCGGGGAGCTGTTTTTT
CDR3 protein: CASSFRQGLNTGELFF